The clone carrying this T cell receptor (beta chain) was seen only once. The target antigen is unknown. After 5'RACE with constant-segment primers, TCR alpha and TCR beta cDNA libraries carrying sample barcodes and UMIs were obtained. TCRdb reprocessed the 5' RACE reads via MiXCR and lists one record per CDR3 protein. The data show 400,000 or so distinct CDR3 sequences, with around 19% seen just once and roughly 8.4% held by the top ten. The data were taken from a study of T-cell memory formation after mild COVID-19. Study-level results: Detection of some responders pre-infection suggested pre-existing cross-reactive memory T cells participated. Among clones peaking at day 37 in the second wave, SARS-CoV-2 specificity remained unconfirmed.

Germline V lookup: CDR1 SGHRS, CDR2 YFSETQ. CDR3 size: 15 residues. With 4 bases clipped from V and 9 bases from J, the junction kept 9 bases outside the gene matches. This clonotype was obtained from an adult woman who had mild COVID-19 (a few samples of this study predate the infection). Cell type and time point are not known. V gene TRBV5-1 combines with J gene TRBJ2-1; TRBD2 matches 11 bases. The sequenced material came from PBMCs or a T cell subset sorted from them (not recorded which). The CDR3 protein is CASSPGLAAAIEQFF. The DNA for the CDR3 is TGCGCCAGCAGCCCGGGACTAGCGGCAGCCATTGAGCAGTTCTTC.